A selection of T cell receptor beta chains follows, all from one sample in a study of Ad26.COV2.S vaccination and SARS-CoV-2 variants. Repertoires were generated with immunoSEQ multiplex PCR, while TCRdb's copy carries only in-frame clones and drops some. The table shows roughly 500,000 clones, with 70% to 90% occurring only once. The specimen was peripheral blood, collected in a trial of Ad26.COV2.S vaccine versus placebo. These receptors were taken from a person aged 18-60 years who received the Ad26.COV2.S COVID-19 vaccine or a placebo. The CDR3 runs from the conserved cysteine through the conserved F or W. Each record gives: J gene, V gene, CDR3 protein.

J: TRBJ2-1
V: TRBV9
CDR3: CASSDSGTGYNEQFF

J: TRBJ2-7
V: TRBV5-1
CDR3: CASSPLGAGHEQYF

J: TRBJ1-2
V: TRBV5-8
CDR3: CASSLFQGAPGYTF

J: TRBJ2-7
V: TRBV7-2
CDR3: CASSLTASYEQYF

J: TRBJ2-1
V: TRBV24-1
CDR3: CATSAISGTKGEQFF

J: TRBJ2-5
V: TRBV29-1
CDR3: CSVGQIYQETQYF

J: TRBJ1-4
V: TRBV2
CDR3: CASSDYSTNEKLFF

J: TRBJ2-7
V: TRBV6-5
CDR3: CASSDTGLGQYF

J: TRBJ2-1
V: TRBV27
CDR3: CASSLWKRGEQFF

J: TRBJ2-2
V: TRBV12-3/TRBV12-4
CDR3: CASRTGSTGELFF

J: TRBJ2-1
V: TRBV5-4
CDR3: CASSLRGAGAGEQFF

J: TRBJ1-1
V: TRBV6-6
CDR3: CASRGAGRDAFF

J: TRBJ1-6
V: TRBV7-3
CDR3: CASRKDSNNSPLHF

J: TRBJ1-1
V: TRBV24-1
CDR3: CATSLTGGTEAFF

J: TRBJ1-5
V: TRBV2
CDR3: CASSRDRANQPQHF

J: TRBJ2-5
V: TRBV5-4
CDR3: CASSLMGQGEETQYF

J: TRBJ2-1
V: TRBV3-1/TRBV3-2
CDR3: CASSQAGGSYNEQFF

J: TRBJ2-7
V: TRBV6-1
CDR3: CASSESGLGHYEQYF

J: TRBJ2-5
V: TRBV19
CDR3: CASSIGAGTGLRETQYF

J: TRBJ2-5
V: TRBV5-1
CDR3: CASSISGRADETQYF

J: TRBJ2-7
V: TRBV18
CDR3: CASSPLPLTTSHEQYF

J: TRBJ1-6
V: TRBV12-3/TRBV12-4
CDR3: CASSLSGSPLHF

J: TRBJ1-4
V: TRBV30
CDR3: CAPLDRENEKLFF

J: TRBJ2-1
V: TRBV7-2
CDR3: CASSLGLFNEQFF

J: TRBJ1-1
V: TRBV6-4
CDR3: CASSEGQGTEAFF

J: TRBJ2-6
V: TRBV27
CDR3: CASSLGTDLSPFSGANVLTF

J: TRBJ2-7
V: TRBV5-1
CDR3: CASSLGTGSASYEQYF

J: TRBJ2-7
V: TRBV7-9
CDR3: CASRSAGLLHYEQYF

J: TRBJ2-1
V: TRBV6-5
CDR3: CASTPPPQGYNEQFF

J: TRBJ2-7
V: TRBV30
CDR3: CAWGRFYEQYF

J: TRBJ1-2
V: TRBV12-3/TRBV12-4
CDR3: CASSSTPGQVLF